The 19 T cell receptor beta chains below were found in one sample sequenced in a study of blood T cells in healthy people across ages. PCR was performed a second time for about 7 to 11 cycles using a sample-barcoded 5' primer and a J-beta primer mix. TCRdb passed the 5' RACE reads through MiXCR, listing each CDR3 protein once. Among 1.5 million to 2 million distinct CDR3 sequences listed, around 36% were seen once. Sequences were obtained from blood. The receptors here all came from a woman aged 25-40 years in good health.

The chain couples TRBV20-1 to TRBJ2-7; D gene uncertain. V gave up 2 bases and J gave up 3 bases, with 11 bases separating them. The CDR3 covers 13 residues. The V gene's germline CDR1 is DFQATT and CDR2 SNEGSKA (reference sequence). CDR3 sequence: CSARRPDLYEQYF. In DNA form, the CDR3 reads TGCAGTGCTAGACGGCCCGACCTCTACGAGCAGTACTTC.

The rearrangement uses TRBV7-9 and TRBJ2-3; D remains unclear. Germline V gives CDR1 SEHNR, CDR2 FQNEAQ (reference sequence). CDR3 size: 13 residues. Trimming took off 5 bases at V and 9 bases at J, with 15 bases between the two ends. The CDR3 sequence is CASSPEEHGTQYF. Written as DNA, the CDR3 is TGTGCCAGCAGCCCAGAGGAGCACGGGACGCAGTATTTT.

This clonotype was counted between two and nine times. V and J are TRBV7-9 and TRBJ1-2; no clear D. Trimming shortened V by 3 bases and J by 6 bases, and 8 bases separated the two germline ends. The CDR3 sequence is 12 residues long. Per germline, CDR1 SEHNR and CDR2 FQNEAQ (reference sequence). CDR3 protein: CASSLYSDGYTF. Here the CDR3 DNA reads TGTGCCAGCAGCTTGTACAGTGATGGCTACACCTTC.

This chain uses TRBV6-5 with TRBJ2-1; D is possibly TRBD1 or TRBD2 (5 bases each). CDR1 MNHEY and CDR2 SVGAGI come from the germline V gene. Trimming took off 2 bases at V and 2 bases at J, with 19 bases between the two ends. The CDR3 sequence is 18 residues long. DNA for the CDR3: TGTGCCAGCAGTTACGGGACCGTCGGTTCAACGACCTACAATGAGCAGTTCTTC. The encoded protein is CASSYGTVGSTTYNEQFF.

The chain links TRBV30 to TRBJ1-4; D is unclear. Trimming removed 8 bases at V and 3 bases at J, with 7 bases between. Germline values: CDR1 GTSNPN, CDR2 SVGIG (reference sequence). The CDR3 length is 11 residues. The CDR3 spells CARSANEKLFF. CDR3 bases: TGTGCCCGCTCGGCTAATGAAAAACTGTTTTTT.

The gene calls are TRBV7-2 and TRBJ2-5; 7 positions agree with TRBD2. Germline V gene data show CDR1 as SGHTA and CDR2 as FQGNSA. The CDR3 is 14 residues long. The V gene end was trimmed by 3 bases and the J gene end by 11 bases; junction bases not matched to a gene: 12. The CDR3 DNA reads TGTGCCAGCAGCTTGAACCCGGGGAGGGAGGAGCAGTACTTC. This sequence encodes CASSLNPGREEQYF.

V is TRBV7-9 and J is TRBJ2-1; 10 positions match TRBD1. The CDR3 is 16 residues long. CDR1 SEHNR and CDR2 FQNEAQ come from the germline V gene (reference sequence). V gave up 5 bases and J gave up 7 bases; unmatched junction bases: 11. The CDR3 region has the DNA TGTGCCAGCAGCCCCGGGACAGGGGTTTTCCGGAATGAGCAGTTCTTC. Protein: CASSPGTGVFRNEQFF.

The sample holds one count of this clonotype. The DNA of the CDR3 is TGTGCCAGCAGTTTAATGCGGCCGGGACTAGCGACAAACATTCAGTACTTC. As protein: CASSLMRPGLATNIQYF. The chain couples TRBV27 to TRBJ2-4, with TRBD2 identical over 10 bases. The CDR3 totals 17 residues. Per germline, CDR1 MNHEY and CDR2 SMNVEV (reference sequence). V shed 2 bases and J 6 bases; nucleotides not matched to a gene: 10.

V and J are TRBV2 and TRBJ2-5; 10 nucleotides align to TRBD2. The CDR3 length is 15 residues. V shed 6 bases, J shed 4 bases, and the junction held 8 bases outside the gene matches. Per germline, CDR1 SNHLY and CDR2 FYNNEI. CDR3 nucleotide sequence: TGTGCCAGCAGGGGGGGACTAGCGAGAGGAGAGACCCAGTACTTC. Protein: CASRGGLARGETQYF.

In its sample, this clonotype was seen once. The gene calls are TRBV3-1 and TRBJ2-3, with TRBD2 matching over 9 bases. Germline-derived CDR1 and CDR2 are LGHDT and YNNKEL (reference sequence). V shed 4 bases and J 0 bases; nucleotides not matched to a gene: 8. The CDR3 has 17 amino acids. The CDR3 nucleotides read TGTGCCAGCAGCCGGCGACTAGCGGAGTTAAGCACAGATACGCAGTATTTT. It specifies CASSRRLAELSTDTQYF.

The CDR3 here is CASSFYGSSYEQYF. The CDR3 coding sequence is TGTGCCAGCAGTTTTTACGGCAGCTCCTACGAGCAGTACTTC. This chain links TRBV27 with TRBJ2-7; D is ambiguous. The germline V gene encodes CDR1 MNHEY and CDR2 SMNVEV (reference sequence). The V and J ends lost 3 bases and 0 bases respectively, with 9 bases between them. The CDR3 sequence is 14 residues long.

About this clonotype itself: One end of the junction is discordant with germline, which a read error may explain. The chain joins TRBV25-1 to TRBJ2-5, with D perhaps TRBD1 (5 bases). There are 15 residues in the CDR3. CDR1 and CDR2 from the germline V gene are MGHDK and SYGVNS. The DNA of the CDR3 is TGTGCCAGCAGTGCTACGACAGCTTACCAAGAGGCCCAGTACTTC. Translation: CASSATTAYQEAQYF.

Comments on this clonotype: At one end, the junction sequence differs from germline, possibly due to a read error. The chain joins TRBV29-1 to TRBJ1-1; D gene ambiguous. The CDR3 consists of 11 residues. CDR1 SQVTM and CDR2 ANQGSEA come from the germline V gene. CDR3 residues: CSVKEHTEAFF. As DNA, the CDR3 is TGCAGCGTTAAAGAACACACTGAAGCTTTCTTT.

This CDR3 reads CSGVLYDNTEAFF. DNA of the CDR3: TGCAGCGGAGTGTTGTACGACAACACTGAAGCTTTCTTT. This rearrangement joins TRBV29-1 to TRBJ1-1; D is ambiguous. The CDR3 contains 13 residues. From germline, CDR1 is SQVTM and CDR2 ANQGSEA. Trimming cost V 7 bases and J 2 bases, with 14 bases left between them.

The table lists this clonotype with a few counts. The chain uses TRBV27 and TRBJ2-1, with D perhaps matching TRBD1 or TRBD2 (6 bases each). Germline lookup yields CDR1 MNHEY and CDR2 SMNVEV (reference sequence). Trimming took 2 bases from V and 8 from J, leaving 25 bases between them. This CDR3 is built from 18 residues. The CDR3 bases are TGTGCCAGCAGTTTAATGGGTCGAGGGACTTCCGAGGGGGATGAGCAGTTCTTC. Translating it yields CASSLMGRGTSEGDEQFF.

The V call is TRBV27, the J call TRBJ2-5; 14 nucleotides align to TRBD2. With 8 bases clipped from V and 11 bases from J, the junction kept 10 bases outside the gene matches. Germline V gives CDR1 MNHEY, CDR2 SMNVEV (reference sequence). This CDR3 spans 14 amino acids. CDR3 sequence (DNA): TGTGCCAGCTGGCCGGGACTAGCGGGAGTACGACAGTACTTC. Its translation is CASWPGLAGVRQYF.

The V and J genes are TRBV3-1 and TRBJ2-4; D gene unclear. The CDR3 is 18 residues long. Trimming removed 1 base from V and 0 bases from J, with 16 bases in between. The germline gives CDR1 LGHDT, CDR2 YNNKEL (reference sequence). CDR3 bases: TGTGCCAGCAGCCAAGGTTCACGTGGCAGACTAGCCAAAAACATTCAGTACTTC. Its translation: CASSQGSRGRLAKNIQYF.

In its sample, this clonotype was seen a few times. J is TRBJ2-7 and V is TRBV28; D remains ambiguous. The CDR3 extends over 14 amino acids. Germline CDR1 and CDR2: MDHEN and SYDVKM. Deletions cut 8 bases from V and 4 bases from J, with 18 bases between. CDR3 sequence (DNA): TGTGCCAGCCAGGATCCAGGAAATCTATACGAGCAGTACTTC. Translation: CASQDPGNLYEQYF.

Regarding this clonotype: An end of the junction does not agree with germline; a read error may underlie this. V usage is TRBV9 and J usage is TRBJ2-5, with D possibly being TRBD2 (7 bases). CDR3 length equals 15 residues. Germline CDR1 is SGDLS and CDR2 is YYNGEE. CDR3 DNA sequence: TGTGCCAGCGGCGTAGGGGGACTAACCAAAGAGACCCAGTACTTC. Its translation: CASGVGGLTKETQYF.